Listed below are T cell receptor beta chains from one sample, sequenced in a study of T-cell memory formation after mild COVID-19. Using its own MiXCR run on the 5' RACE reads, TCRdb lists one record per CDR3 protein. The table has over 350,000 distinct CDR3 sequences, about 16% seen once; the top ten hold about a fifth. Sequenced sample: PBMCs or a T cell subset sorted from them (not recorded which). The receptors here all came from a man aged 18-30 years who had mild COVID-19 (a few samples of this study predate the infection). Cell type and time point are not known. Both conserved end residues are part of each CDR3. A D gene is named only where the DNA matches it firmly. Part of the rows lack a size; the others show once, few, many or a class for expanded clones.

D,size,V,J,DNA,CDR3
TRBD2,few,TRBV12-3/TRBV12-4,TRBJ2-5,TGTGCCAGCAGACCGACTAGCGGGAGAGAGACCCAGTACTTC,CASRPTSGRETQYF
.,.,TRBV20-1,TRBJ1-5,TGCAGTGCTAGAGGACTTATCCGACAGCCCCAGCATTTT,CSARGLIRQPQHF
.,few,TRBV5-1,TRBJ1-1,TGCGCCAGCAGCGGAACAACCCCGGGACATGTCACGTCGGCGAACACTGAAGCTTTCTTT,CASSGTTPGHVTSANTEAFF
TRBD1,.,TRBV7-2,TRBJ1-2,TGTGCCAGCAGCTTAGTACAGGGGGACTATGGCTACACCTTC,CASSLVQGDYGYTF
TRBD2,.,TRBV7-6,TRBJ2-2,TGTGCCAGCAGCCTTCCGACTATCGGGGGGGCGGGAAGCACCGGGGAGCTGTTTTTT,CASSLPTIGGAGSTGELFF
.,.,TRBV6-4,TRBJ2-3,TGTGCCAGCAGCCCGGCCCAGGAAGCCGATACGCAGTATTTT,CASSPAQEADTQYF
.,.,TRBV20-1,TRBJ1-5,TGCAGTGCTAGTAGCAGCGATCAGCCCCAGCATTTT,CSASSSDQPQHF
TRBD2,.,TRBV27,TRBJ2-5,TGTGCCAGCAGTATCTCCGGGACTAGTTGGACCCAGTACTTC,CASSISGTSWTQYF
TRBD2,few,TRBV23-1,TRBJ2-7,TGCGCCGCGGCGGGGGTTCGTCATGGCGAGCAGTACTTC,CAAAGVRHGEQYF
TRBD1,.,TRBV5-1,TRBJ2-1,TGCGCCAGCAGCTTTGTACAGGGGGCGCACAATGAGCAGTTCTTC,CASSFVQGAHNEQFF
TRBD2,.,TRBV5-1,TRBJ2-1,TGCGCCAGCAGCTTGGGTCTAGCGGTTAATGAGCAGTTCTTC,CASSLGLAVNEQFF
TRBD2,few,TRBV7-3,TRBJ2-2,TGTGCCAGCAGTGATCCCGGGAGGGGGGAGCTGTTTTTT,CASSDPGRGELFF
.,few,TRBV7-3,TRBJ1-2,TGTGCCAGCAGCCCGGGAACAGGGACCTACACCTTC,CASSPGTGTYTF
.,.,TRBV9,TRBJ2-3,TGTGCCAGCAGCGTGCGACTAGGGGGGGTAGATACGCAGTATTTT,CASSVRLGGVDTQYF
TRBD1,.,TRBV7-6,TRBJ1-2,TGTGCCAGCAGCTTATCCACAGGGGGGGGCTATGGCTACACCTTC,CASSLSTGGGYGYTF
TRBD1,.,TRBV5-4,TRBJ1-1,TGTGCCAGCAGCGGGGCGACAGGGTGGACCATGAACACTGAAGCTTTCTTT,CASSGATGWTMNTEAFF
.,few,TRBV9,TRBJ1-5,TGTGCCAGCAGCGAAAGGGGGGACCAGCCCCAGCATTTT,CASSERGDQPQHF
.,.,TRBV7-9,TRBJ1-2,TGTGCCAGCAGCTTGGATGTCTATGGCTACACCTTC,CASSLDVYGYTF
TRBD2,few,TRBV7-2,TRBJ2-3,TGTGCCAGCAGCCCGCTGAGGACTAGCGGGGGGGTCGACCGCACAGATACGCAGTATTTT,CASSPLRTSGGVDRTDTQYF
.,.,TRBV5-1,TRBJ2-2,TGCGCCAGCAGCTTGGTCCAGTTAAACACCGGGGAGCTGTTTTTT,CASSLVQLNTGELFF
.,few,TRBV10-3,TRBJ2-5,TGTGCCATCCGTGGGGTGAGCTCCTCGTCGACCCAGTACTTC,CAIRGVSSSSTQYF
.,.,TRBV11-2,TRBJ2-2,TGTGCCAGCAGCTCCTGGGGGGACACCGGGGAGCTGTTTTTT,CASSSWGDTGELFF
.,.,TRBV6-5,TRBJ1-6,TGTGCCAGCAGTACAGGAGGCGGATCACCCCTCCACTTT,CASSTGGGSPLHF
.,few,TRBV10-3,TRBJ1-4,TGTGCCATCAGTGATCCGGCAGTCACTTTGGGTGAAAAACTGTTTTTT,CAISDPAVTLGEKLFF
.,many,TRBV5-1,TRBJ2-1,TGCGCCAGCAGCTTATCGGGGAACAATGAGCAGTTCTTC,CASSLSGNNEQFF
.,few,TRBV6-5,TRBJ1-2,TGTGCCAGCGCCAATTCACCGGGGGTCTATGGCTACACCTTC,CASANSPGVYGYTF
.,.,TRBV12-3/TRBV12-4,TRBJ1-5,TGTGCCAGCAGTTTAGGAACCCTAGGACAGCCCCAGCATTTT,CASSLGTLGQPQHF
.,few,TRBV7-6,TRBJ1-6,TGTGCCAGCAGCTTAATGGGGCCGAATTCACCCCTCCACTTT,CASSLMGPNSPLHF
TRBD1,.,TRBV7-2,TRBJ2-2,TGTGCCAGCAGCGGAGGGGACAGGGTGATCGGGGAGCTGTTTTTT,CASSGGDRVIGELFF
.,.,TRBV7-2,TRBJ1-2,TGTGCCAGCAGCCCTAGGTCCACTTTCAAAACAAACCTCTATGGCTACACCTTC,CASSPRSTFKTNLYGYTF
.,.,TRBV6-4,TRBJ2-5,TGTGCCAGCAGTGACTCGGTGGAGACCCAGTACTTC,CASSDSVETQYF
.,few,TRBV7-9,TRBJ2-3,TGTGCCAGCAGCCGAGGGGGTCACAGAAACACAGATACGCAGTATTTT,CASSRGGHRNTDTQYF
.,few,TRBV15,TRBJ2-1,TGTGCCACCAGCAGAGGTGGGGCGGGGACCTCCTACAATGAGCAGTTCTTC,CATSRGGAGTSYNEQFF
.,many,TRBV20-1,TRBJ1-1,TGCAGTGCTAGTCGGGCTAGGGCGTCCACTGAAGCTTTCTTT,CSASRARASTEAFF
.,.,TRBV7-8,TRBJ1-5,TGTGCCAGCAGCTTAGAAGGGCAAAACAATCAGCCCCAGCATTTT,CASSLEGQNNQPQHF
.,few,TRBV6-4,TRBJ2-3,TGTGCCAGCAGTGACGGGCCCACAGATACGCAGTATTTT,CASSDGPTDTQYF
.,.,TRBV6-5,TRBJ1-4,TGTGCCAGCAGTAAGAGGTGGCAGGGGAGTCGAACTAATGAAAAACTGTTTTTT,CASSKRWQGSRTNEKLFF
.,.,TRBV7-9,TRBJ2-2,TGTGCCAGCAGTCCTTATGCGGGACACCAAACCGGGGAGCTGTTTTTT,CASSPYAGHQTGELFF
TRBD2,.,TRBV24-1,TRBJ2-1,TGTGCCACCAGCGGATGGAGCGGGGTTTCCTACAATGAGCAGTTCTTC,CATSGWSGVSYNEQFF
.,.,TRBV30,TRBJ2-5,TGTGCCTGGAGTGTGGGGACGTGGACCTACGAGAAGTACTTC,CAWSVGTWTYEKYF
.,.,TRBV20-1,TRBJ1-1,TGCAGTGCTAGAGGACAGATAAACACTGAAGCTTTCTTT,CSARGQINTEAFF
.,many,TRBV5-6,TRBJ2-5,TGTGCCAGCAGCGACGGGCAACGAGAGACCCAGTACTTC,CASSDGQRETQYF
TRBD2,few,TRBV7-8,TRBJ2-3,TGTGCCAGCAGCTCATTCCTAGCGGGGAGCACAGATACGCAGTATTTT,CASSSFLAGSTDTQYF
.,.,TRBV7-2,TRBJ2-1,TGTGCCAGCAGCTTCGACGCAAACAATGAGCAGTTCTTC,CASSFDANNEQFF
.,few,TRBV7-2,TRBJ2-7,TGTGCCAGCAGCCCCATGCTAACAGGGAACGGTCGCGAGCAGTACTTC,CASSPMLTGNGREQYF
.,many,TRBV27,TRBJ1-4,TGTGCCAGCAGTTCGCTCTTCCGGATGAATGAAAAACTGTTTTTT,CASSSLFRMNEKLFF
TRBD2,many,TRBV20-1,TRBJ2-1,TGCAGTGCTAGAGATCTAAACCCTAGCGGGGGTTCGTCCTACAATGAGCAGTTCTTC,CSARDLNPSGGSSYNEQFF
.,.,TRBV5-4,TRBJ2-5,TGTGCCAGCAGAGTGGGGACGGCACAAGAGACCCAGTACTTC,CASRVGTAQETQYF
TRBD1,.,TRBV11-2,TRBJ2-7,TGTGCCAGCAGCTCATCCGGGACAGCTTTCTACGAGCAGTACTTC,CASSSSGTAFYEQYF